This T cell receptor (beta chain) emerged from a study of T cells after yellow fever vaccination. On this clonotype: Its antigen is not known.

Study-level results: Abundant bulk-derived clonotypes could contaminate FACS-sorted repertoires. Weaker, the secondary response had a peak occurring faster, on day 5 versus 15.

The TCR cDNA carried a universal primer site and UMIs from 5'RACE template switching. One entry per CDR3 protein results from TCRdb running MiXCR on the 5' RACE reads. The sample lists about 340,000 distinct CDR3 sequences; roughly an eighth were seen once. The germline V gene encodes CDR1 SEHNR and CDR2 FQNEAQ (reference sequence). V lost 10 bases and J lost 7, with 8 bases in between. This CDR3 is 10 amino acids long. The material sequenced was CD4+ T cells sorted from PBMCs, taken 15 days after the yellow fever booster vaccination. The clonotype originates from a man aged 18 to 30 who received the YFV17D yellow fever vaccine. This chain links TRBV7-9 with TRBJ1-3; unclear D gene. CDR3 loop: CATRANTIYF. CDR3 nucleotide sequence: TGTGCCACTAGGGCGAACACCATATATTTT.